The TCR beta chain under discussion was sequenced for a study of T cell changes during pregnancy in multiple sclerosis. Sequencing was performed with immunoSEQ multiplex PCR; in TCRdb, only in-frame clones are kept and a portion is missing. Of fewer than 45,000 clones listed, about 92% are singletons. Germline V gene sequence: CDR1 SGHAT, CDR2 FQNNGV. The CDR3 totals 14 residues. V shed 4 bases, J shed 0 bases, and the junction held 1 base outside the gene matches. The TCR originated in a female donor with multiple sclerosis, enrolled in a pregnancy study. The input for sequencing was CD4+ T cells from peripheral blood mononuclear cells, taken in the third trimester of pregnancy. This chain links TRBV11-2 with TRBJ2-3, with 7 bases matching TRBD2. In DNA, the CDR3 is TGTGCCAGCAGCTGGGGGGGTAGCACAGATACGCAGTATTTT. It translates to CASSWGGSTDTQYF.